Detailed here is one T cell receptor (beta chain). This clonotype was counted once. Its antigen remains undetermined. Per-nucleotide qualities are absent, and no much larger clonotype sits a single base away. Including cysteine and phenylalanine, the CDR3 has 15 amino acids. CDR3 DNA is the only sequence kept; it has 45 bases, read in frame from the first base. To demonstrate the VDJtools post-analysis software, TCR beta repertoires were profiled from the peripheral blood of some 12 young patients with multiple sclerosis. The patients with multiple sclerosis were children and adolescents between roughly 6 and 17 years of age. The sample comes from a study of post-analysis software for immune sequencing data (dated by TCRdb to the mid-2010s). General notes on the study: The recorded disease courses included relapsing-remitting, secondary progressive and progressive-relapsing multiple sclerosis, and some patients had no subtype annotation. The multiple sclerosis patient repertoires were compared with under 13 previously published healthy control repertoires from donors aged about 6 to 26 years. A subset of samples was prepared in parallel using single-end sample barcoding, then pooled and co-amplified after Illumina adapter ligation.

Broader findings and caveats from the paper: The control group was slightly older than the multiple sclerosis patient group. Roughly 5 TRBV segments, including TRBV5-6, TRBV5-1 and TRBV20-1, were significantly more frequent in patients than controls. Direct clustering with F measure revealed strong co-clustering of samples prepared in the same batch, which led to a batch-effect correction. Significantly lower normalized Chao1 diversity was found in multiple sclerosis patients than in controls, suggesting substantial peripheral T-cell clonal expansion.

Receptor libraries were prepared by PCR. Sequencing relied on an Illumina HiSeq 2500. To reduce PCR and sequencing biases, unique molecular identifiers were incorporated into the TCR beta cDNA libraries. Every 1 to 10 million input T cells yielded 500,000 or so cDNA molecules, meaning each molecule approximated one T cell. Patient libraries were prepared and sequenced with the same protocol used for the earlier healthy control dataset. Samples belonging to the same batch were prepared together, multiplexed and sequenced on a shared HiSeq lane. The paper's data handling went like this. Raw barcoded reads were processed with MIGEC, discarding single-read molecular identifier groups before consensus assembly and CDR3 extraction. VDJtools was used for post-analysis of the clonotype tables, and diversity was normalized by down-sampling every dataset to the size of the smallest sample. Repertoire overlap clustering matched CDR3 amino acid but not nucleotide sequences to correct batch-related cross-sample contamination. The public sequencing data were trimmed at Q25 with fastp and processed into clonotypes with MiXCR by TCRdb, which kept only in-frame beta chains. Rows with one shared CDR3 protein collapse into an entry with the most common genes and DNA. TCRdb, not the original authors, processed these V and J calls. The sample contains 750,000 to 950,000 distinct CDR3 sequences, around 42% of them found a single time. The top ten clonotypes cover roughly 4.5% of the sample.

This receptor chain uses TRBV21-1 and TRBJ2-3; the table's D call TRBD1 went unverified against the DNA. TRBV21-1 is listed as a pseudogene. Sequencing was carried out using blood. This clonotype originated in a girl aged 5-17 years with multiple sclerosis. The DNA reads TGTGCCAGCAGCAAAGTGGAGCGCCGCACAGATACGCAGTATTTT. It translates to CASSKVERRTDTQYF.